One TCR beta chain is described in this entry. Its antigen remains unknown. Using immunoSEQ multiplex PCR, the repertoire was profiled, and TCRdb retains in-frame clones only, with some absent. Of about 25,000 clones listed, approximately 89% are singletons. V was shortened by 3 bases and J by 2 bases, with 16 bases between the two germline ends. The CDR3 sequence is 16 residues long. The V gene's germline CDR1 is MDHEN and CDR2 SYDVKM. These data are taken from a study of T cells in localized non-small cell lung cancer. Notes on the study in general: Sequencing was limited to one tumor region, leaving the possibility of heterogeneity open. Of the tissues analyzed, uninvolved adjacent lung showed maximal T cell clonality, greater than tumor.

The sample consisted of peripheral blood mononuclear cells, taken before any cancer treatment. The rearrangement links TRBV28 to TRBJ1-1; D not certain. This clonotype was sampled from a woman aged 40-69 years with stage III lung adenocarcinoma. The CDR3 is CASSFLYRDPNTEAFF. CDR3 sequence (DNA): TGTGCCAGCAGTTTTTTGTACCGTGACCCAAACACTGAAGCTTTCTTT.